The 30 T cell receptor beta chains in this list originate from one sample, sequenced in a study of T cell responses to AZD1222 COVID-19 vaccine. Method: immunoSEQ multiplex PCR; TCRdb's copy keeps in-frame clones and lacks some. The table includes roughly 130,000 clones, around 94% detected once. Material: peripheral blood, obtained on day 0 of AZD1222 vaccination. These receptors were obtained from an adult in good health.

The chain links TRBV7-2 to TRBJ2-1; a possible D gene is TRBD2 (6 bases). V gave up 0 bases and J gave up 7 bases, with 10 bases separating them. The CDR3 spans 14 residues. CDR1 and CDR2 (germline): SGHTA, FQGNSA. The CDR3 DNA reads TGTGCCAGCAGCTTAGCTGGGGAGGCAAATGAGCAGTTCTTC. Protein: CASSLAGEANEQFF.

J is TRBJ1-2 and V is TRBV6-5; D gene uncertain. Trimming took 5 bases from V and 2 from J, leaving 9 bases between them. CDR1 and CDR2 (germline): MNHEY, SVGAGI. This CDR3 spans 13 amino acids. CDR3 amino acids: CASSRSENYGYTF. CDR3 coding DNA: TGTGCCAGCAGTAGGTCCGAGAACTATGGCTACACCTTC.

The rearrangement uses TRBV12-3 or TRBV12-4 and TRBJ2-3; 8 bases are shared with TRBD2. V lost 7 bases and J lost 4; bases outside the gene matches: 4. This CDR3 is built from 13 residues. CDR3: CASMSGSSDTQYF. The CDR3 DNA follows: TGTGCCAGCATGAGCGGGAGTTCAGATACGCAGTATTTT.

The genes are TRBV20-1 and TRBJ2-5; TRBD1 matches 8 bases. The trim removed 3 bases at V and 5 bases at J, leaving 2 bases unmatched. The CDR3 length is 12 residues. Looked up from germline, CDR1 is DFQATT and CDR2 is SNEGSKA (reference sequence). CDR3 in amino acids: CSASGDRETQYF. DNA of the CDR3: TGCAGTGCTAGTGGGGACAGGGAGACCCAGTACTTC.

The J gene is TRBJ2-6, the V gene TRBV5-1; D not resolved. Trimming shortened V by 2 bases and J by 4 bases, and 10 bases separated the two germline ends. The CDR3 is made up of 15 amino acids. CDR1 and CDR2 from the germline V gene are SGHRS and YFSETQ. CDR3 DNA sequence: TGCGCCAGCAGCTTTAGTAGGTCCGGGGCCAACGTCCTGACTTTC. Encoded protein: CASSFSRSGANVLTF.

This clone came up once. The chain recombines TRBV30 with TRBJ1-4, with D tentatively TRBD1 (5 bases). CDR3 length: 15 amino acids. V was clipped by 3 bases and J by 8 bases, with 19 bases between them. Looked up from germline, CDR1 is GTSNPN and CDR2 is SVGIG (reference sequence). CDR3 region: CAWRNPKPGREKLFF. Here the CDR3 DNA reads TGTGCCTGGAGGAACCCAAAGCCAGGGCGGGAAAAACTGTTTTTT.

This clone was found once. The chain links TRBV5-6 to TRBJ1-1, with D maybe TRBD1 (5 bases). V lost 2 bases, J lost 0 bases, and 8 bases lay in between. The length of the CDR3 is 14 residues. The V gene's germline CDR1 is SGHDT and CDR2 YYEEEE. DNA of the CDR3: TGTGCCAGCAGCTTCGAGGGGTTGAACACTGAAGCTTTCTTT. As protein: CASSFEGLNTEAFF.

The V call is TRBV19, the J call TRBJ1-5, with D perhaps matching TRBD1 (5 bases). Between the trimmed V and J ends, which lost 3 bases and 4 bases, there was a span of 16 bases. Germline lookup yields CDR1 LNHDA and CDR2 SQIVND (reference sequence). This CDR3 comprises 16 residues. CDR3 sequence (DNA): TGTGCCAGTAGTATCGGTATAGGGGCCGTTAATCAGCCCCAGCATTTT. Residues: CASSIGIGAVNQPQHF.

The chain links TRBV2 to TRBJ1-4; 7 bases agree with TRBD1. Germline trimming cut 4 bases from V and 5 bases from J; bases unmatched to any gene: 4. There are 14 residues in the CDR3. The germline CDR1 and CDR2 sequences are SNHLY and FYNNEI. The CDR3, as DNA: TGTGCCAGCAGTGTACAGGGGTTCAATGAAAAACTGTTTTTT. Translating it yields CASSVQGFNEKLFF.

This chain uses TRBV19 with TRBJ2-2; the match to TRBD2 covers 12 bases. The CDR3 is 17 residues long. Germline lookup yields CDR1 LNHDA and CDR2 SQIVND (reference sequence). V shed 4 bases, J shed 5 bases, and the junction held 8 bases outside the gene matches. The CDR3 loop is CASSTRLAGEGTGELFF. In nucleotides, the CDR3 is TGTGCCAGTAGTACCCGACTAGCGGGAGAAGGGACCGGGGAGCTGTTTTTT.

This chain joins TRBV30 and TRBJ1-2; TRBD1 matches 10 bases. CDR1 is GTSNPN, CDR2 SVGIG, per germline (reference sequence). CDR3 length: 13 amino acids. Trimming removed 5 bases from V and 8 bases from J; junction bases left unmatched: 8. DNA for the CDR3: TGTGCCTGGGCCACCGGGACAGGGGACGGCTACACCTTC. This encodes CAWATGTGDGYTF.

The chain joins TRBV18 to TRBJ1-6; D ambiguous. Trimming took off 2 bases at V and 14 bases at J, with 22 bases between the two ends. The CDR3 covers 16 residues. Germline loops: CDR1 KGHSH, CDR2 LQKENI. CDR3 loop: CASSPYAPVGILALHF. In DNA form, the CDR3 reads TGTGCCAGCTCACCATATGCCCCGGTCGGGATTTTAGCCCTCCACTTT.

The chain joins TRBV6-6 to TRBJ1-3; D call uncertain. V was cut by 0 bases and J by 0 bases, with 6 bases left in between. The germline gives CDR1 MNHNY, CDR2 SVGAGI (reference sequence). The CDR3 sequence is 15 residues long. The CDR3 nucleotides read TGTGCCAGCAGTTACTCGACGGGCTCTGGAAACACCATATATTTT. This encodes CASSYSTGSGNTIYF.

V is TRBV6-5 and J is TRBJ2-1; 7 positions agree with TRBD1. V shed 6 bases and J 0 bases; nucleotides not matched to a gene: 5. CDR1 MNHEY and CDR2 SVGAGI come from the germline V gene. The CDR3 consists of 15 residues. This CDR3 reads CASRVQGPSYNEQFF. The CDR3 DNA is TGTGCCAGCAGGGTACAGGGGCCCTCCTACAATGAGCAGTTCTTC.

CDR3 in amino acids: CASSLLRGDSPQHF. CDR3 DNA: TGTGCCAGCAGCTTACTCAGGGGAGATTCTCCCCAGCATTTT. The gene calls are TRBV7-8 and TRBJ1-5, with a weak D call TRBD1 (6 bases). Trimming took off 2 bases at V and 10 bases at J, with 15 bases between the two ends. The CDR3 spans 14 residues. Germline values: CDR1 SGHVS, CDR2 FQNEAQ.

This rearrangement joins TRBV2 to TRBJ1-2; no definite D call. The CDR3 is 14 amino acids. Germline-derived CDR1 and CDR2 are SNHLY and FYNNEI. Trimming pared 2 bases from V and 4 bases from J, leaving 11 bases between. The CDR3 protein is CASSEFVGLYGYTF. The DNA for the CDR3 is TGTGCCAGCAGTGAATTCGTCGGTCTCTATGGCTACACCTTC.

The rearrangement uses TRBV29-1 and TRBJ2-1; D possibly matches TRBD1 or TRBD2 (5 bases each). The length of the CDR3 is 15 residues. The germline V gene has CDR1 SQVTM and CDR2 ANQGSEA. The V end was cut by 5 bases, the J end by 7 bases, with 21 bases between. Written as DNA, the CDR3 is TGCAGCGTTCGGGGCTCCGTCAGGGTATCAAATGAGCAGTTCTTC. This gives the protein CSVRGSVRVSNEQFF.

The gene calls are TRBV27 and TRBJ2-1, with TRBD2 matching 13 bases. This CDR3 has 20 residues. The junction had 12 bases not matched to a gene; V was cut back by 3 bases and J by 1 base. The V gene's germline CDR1 is MNHEY and CDR2 SMNVEV (reference sequence). The CDR3 DNA sequence: TGTGCCAGCAGTTTGAGACTAGCGGGAGGAAGTCGGGTTTCCTACAATGAGCAGTTCTTC. It is translated as CASSLRLAGGSRVSYNEQFF.

This clone occurred once. V usage is TRBV2 and J usage is TRBJ2-5, with D perhaps TRBD1 (7 bases). CDR1 is SNHLY, CDR2 FYNNEI, per germline. The CDR3 consists of 14 residues. Trimming shortened V by 5 bases and J by 5 bases, and 15 bases separated the two germline ends. CDR3 bases: TGTGCCAGCAGTCGACAGGGAGGAGGCGAGACCCAGTACTTC. This translates into CASSRQGGGETQYF.

This clone was found once. CDR3 sequence reads: CATSDSLAGAGTDTQYF. Here the CDR3 DNA reads TGTGCCACCAGTGACTCCCTAGCGGGAGCGGGAACAGATACGCAGTATTTT. The rearrangement uses TRBV24-1 and TRBJ2-3; 10 bases align to TRBD2. Germline V lookup: CDR1 KGHDR, CDR2 SFDVKD. Unmatched junction bases numbered 9, after V lost 4 bases and J lost 3 bases. This CDR3 contains 17 residues.

The rearrangement links TRBV7-9 to TRBJ2-1; 7 bases fit TRBD1. With 4 bases clipped from V and 7 bases from J, the junction kept 4 bases outside the gene matches. CDR1 is SEHNR and CDR2 is FQNEAQ in the germline V gene (reference sequence). The CDR3 is 13 residues long. The CDR3 nucleotides are TGTGCCAGCAGCTACAGGGGTTATAATGAGCAGTTCTTC. It is translated as CASSYRGYNEQFF.

This clone was recorded once. This chain uses TRBV7-9 with TRBJ2-7; tentative D call: TRBD1 (5 bases). CDR1 SEHNR and CDR2 FQNEAQ come from the germline V gene (reference sequence). The CDR3 spans 15 residues. V lost 3 bases, J lost 2 bases, and 14 bases lay in between. The CDR3, as DNA: TGTGCCAGCAGCTTTCTAGGGAAAGGGGCCTACGAGCAGTACTTC. Its translation is CASSFLGKGAYEQYF. The complete variable domain, with remaining parts taken from reference TRBV7-9 and TRBJ2-7, reads DTGVSQNPRHKITKRGQNVTFRCDPISEHNRLYWYRQTLGQGPEFLTYFQNEAQLEKSRLLSDRFSAERPKGSFSTLEIQRTEQGDSAMYLCASSFLGKGAYEQYFGPGTRLTVT.

This rearrangement joins TRBV7-9 to TRBJ2-5, with 13 bases matching TRBD2. The CDR3 sequence is 16 residues long. Trimming took 4 bases from V and 5 from J; bases not matched to a gene: 7. The germline V gene has CDR1 SEHNR and CDR2 FQNEAQ (reference sequence). The CDR3 loop is CASSSGLAGDWETQYF. The CDR3 region has the DNA TGTGCCAGCAGCTCTGGACTAGCGGGAGATTGGGAGACCCAGTACTTC. Supplemented by reference TRBV7-9 and TRBJ2-5, the full variable domain reads DTGVSQNPRHKITKRGQNVTFRCDPISEHNRLYWYRQTLGQGPEFLTYFQNEAQLEKSRLLSDRFSAERPKGSFSTLEIQRTEQGDSAMYLCASSSGLAGDWETQYFGPGTRLLVL.

This clone has only a few counts. J is TRBJ2-1 and V is TRBV28; 8 nucleotides match TRBD1. With 6 bases clipped from V and 2 bases from J, the junction kept 3 bases outside the gene matches. Germline-derived CDR1 and CDR2 are MDHEN and SYDVKM. The CDR3 has 14 amino acids. The CDR3 protein is CASSPRGPYNEQFF. Written as DNA, the CDR3 is TGTGCCAGCAGCCCCAGGGGGCCCTACAATGAGCAGTTCTTC.

The genes are TRBV10-3 and TRBJ2-1, with 7 positions matching TRBD2. Germline V gene sequence: CDR1 ENHRY, CDR2 SYGVKD. The CDR3 runs to 19 residues. J gave up 0 bases and V 0 bases, and 11 bases lay outside the gene matches. The CDR3 is CAISESQYASGNSYNEQFF. The CDR3 DNA follows: TGTGCCATCAGTGAGTCCCAATACGCTAGCGGAAACTCCTACAATGAGCAGTTCTTC.

The chain joins TRBV20-1 to TRBJ2-1; TRBD2 aligns across 8 bases. The V gene end was trimmed by 3 bases and the J gene end by 4 bases; junction bases not matched to a gene: 11. Per germline, CDR1 DFQATT and CDR2 SNEGSKA (reference sequence). This CDR3 is 16 amino acids long. The CDR3 coding sequence is TGCAGTGCTAGTGGAGCGGGAGAGGGAGGTTACAATGAGCAGTTCTTC. It is translated as CSASGAGEGGYNEQFF.

The rearrangement uses TRBV19 and TRBJ1-5; D remains ambiguous. The CDR3 consists of 15 residues. Trimming pared 0 bases from V and 0 bases from J, leaving 6 bases between. The germline V gene encodes CDR1 LNHDA and CDR2 SQIVND (reference sequence). The CDR3 is CASSIEGYSNQPQHF. The DNA for the CDR3 is TGTGCCAGTAGTATAGAAGGGTATAGCAATCAGCCCCAGCATTTT.

The chain couples TRBV7-6 to TRBJ1-5; D is possibly TRBD1 (6 bases). The CDR3 extends over 17 amino acids. Trimming removed 1 base at V and 1 base at J, with 14 bases between. Looked up from germline, CDR1 is SGHVS and CDR2 is FNYEAQ. CDR3 coding DNA: TGTGCCAGCAGCTTAGAACCCTCAGGGGTAAGCAATCAGCCCCAGCATTTT. This sequence encodes CASSLEPSGVSNQPQHF.

The CDR3 nucleotides read TGTGCAACCCTAGGCAGGGGACCGTCGAACTATGGCTACACCTTC. This sequence encodes CATLGRGPSNYGYTF. The chain couples TRBV2 to TRBJ1-2; D is perhaps TRBD1 (6 bases). Germline CDR1 and CDR2: SNHLY and FYNNEI. The CDR3 spans 15 residues.

The V call is TRBV5-1, the J call TRBJ2-1; no clear D gene. Germline CDR1 is SGHRS and CDR2 is YFSETQ. The CDR3 sequence is 16 residues long. Trimming cost V 1 base and J 0 bases, with 11 bases left between them. CDR3 in amino acids: CASSLRKESSYNEQFF. For the CDR3, the DNA is TGCGCCAGCAGCTTGCGGAAGGAGAGCTCCTACAATGAGCAGTTCTTC.